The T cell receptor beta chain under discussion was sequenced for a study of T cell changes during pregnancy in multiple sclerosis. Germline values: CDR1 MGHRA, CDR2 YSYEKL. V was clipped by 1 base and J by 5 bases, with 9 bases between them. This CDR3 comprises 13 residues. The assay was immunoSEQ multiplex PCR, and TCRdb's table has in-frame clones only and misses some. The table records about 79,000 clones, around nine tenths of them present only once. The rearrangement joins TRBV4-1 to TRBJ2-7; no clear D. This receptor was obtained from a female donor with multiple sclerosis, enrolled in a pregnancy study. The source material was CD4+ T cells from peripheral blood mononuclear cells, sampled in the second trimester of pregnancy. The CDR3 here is CASSQGGPNEQYF. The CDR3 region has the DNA TGCGCCAGCAGCCAAGGAGGCCCCAACGAGCAGTACTTC.